Listed here is a single T cell receptor beta chain. The antigen is not known. In the same sample, other DNA sequences code for this CDR3. Assay used: immunoSEQ multiplex PCR; TCRdb lists only in-frame clones, some missing. This table has tens of thousands of clones, more than 70% appearing once. CDR3 length: 13 residues. CDR1 and CDR2 (germline): SGHRS, YFSETQ. The V gene lost 3 bases and the J gene lost 1 base, with 6 bases spanning the gap. This specimen belongs to a study of graft-versus-host responses after intestinal transplantation. At the level of the study: Following induction with anti-thymocyte globulin, all recipients were given tacrolimus and steroids for roughly three years. General study points: Detection of GvH clones occurred in recipient marrow, and some had their first appearance in ileum or blood.

The sample consisted of unstimulated CD4+ T cells sorted from spleen or lymph node cells, taken before transplant. The chain combines TRBV5-1 with TRBJ2-3; a weak D match, TRBD2 (6 bases). This sequence originates from a human donor who was the organ donor for an intestinal transplant. The CDR3 protein is CASSSSGTDTQYF. CDR3 nucleotide sequence: TGCGCCAGCAGCTCTAGCGGCACAGATACGCAGTATTTT.